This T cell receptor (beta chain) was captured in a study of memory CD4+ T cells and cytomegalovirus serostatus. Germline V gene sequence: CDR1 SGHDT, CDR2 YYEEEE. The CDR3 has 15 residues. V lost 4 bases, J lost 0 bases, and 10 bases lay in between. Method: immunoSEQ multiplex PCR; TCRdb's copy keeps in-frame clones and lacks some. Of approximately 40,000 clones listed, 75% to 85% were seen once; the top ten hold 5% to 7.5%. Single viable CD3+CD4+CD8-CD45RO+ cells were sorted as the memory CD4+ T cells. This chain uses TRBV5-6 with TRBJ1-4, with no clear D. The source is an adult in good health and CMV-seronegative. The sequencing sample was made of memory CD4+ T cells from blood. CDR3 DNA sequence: TGTGCCAGCAGCCTACGTGGGGCAACTAATGAAAAACTGTTTTTT. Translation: CASSLRGATNEKLFF.